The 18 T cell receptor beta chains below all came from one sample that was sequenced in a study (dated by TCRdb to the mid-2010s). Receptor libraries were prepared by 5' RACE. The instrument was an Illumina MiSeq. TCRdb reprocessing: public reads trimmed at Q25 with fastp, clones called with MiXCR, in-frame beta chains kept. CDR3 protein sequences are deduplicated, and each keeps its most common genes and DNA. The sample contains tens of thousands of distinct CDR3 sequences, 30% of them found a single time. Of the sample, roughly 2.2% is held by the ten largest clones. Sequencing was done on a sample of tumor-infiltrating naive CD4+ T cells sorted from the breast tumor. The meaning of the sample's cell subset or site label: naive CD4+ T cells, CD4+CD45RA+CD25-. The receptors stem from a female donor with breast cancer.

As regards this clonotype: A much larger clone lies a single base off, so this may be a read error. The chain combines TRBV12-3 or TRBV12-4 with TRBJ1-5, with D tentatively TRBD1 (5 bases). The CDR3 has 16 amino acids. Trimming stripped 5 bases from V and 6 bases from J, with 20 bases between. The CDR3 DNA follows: TGTGCCAGCAGTATCTCCCGGGACGGGGTCGGTCAGCCCCAGCATTTT. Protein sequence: CASSISRDGVGQPQHF.

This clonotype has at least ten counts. The CDR3 reads CSASGGSYNSPLHF. The CDR3 DNA follows: TGCAGTGCTTCAGGGGGATCGTATAATTCACCCCTCCACTTT. The chain combines TRBV20-1 with TRBJ1-6; 7 positions match TRBD1. The V gene's germline CDR1 is DFQATT and CDR2 SNEGSKA (reference sequence). The V gene end was trimmed by 5 bases and the J gene end by 4 bases; junction bases not matched to a gene: 5. CDR3 length: 14 amino acids.

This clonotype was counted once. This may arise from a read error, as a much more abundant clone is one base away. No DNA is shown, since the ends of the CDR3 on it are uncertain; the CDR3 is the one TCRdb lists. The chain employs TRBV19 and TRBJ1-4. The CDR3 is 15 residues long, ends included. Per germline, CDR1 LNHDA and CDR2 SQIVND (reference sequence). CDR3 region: CASIISAATNEKLFF.

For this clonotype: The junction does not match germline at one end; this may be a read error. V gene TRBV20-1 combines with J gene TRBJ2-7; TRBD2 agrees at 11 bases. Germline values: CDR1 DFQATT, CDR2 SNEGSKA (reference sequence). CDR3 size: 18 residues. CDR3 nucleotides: TGCAGTGCTAGAGACCCCATGACTAGCGGGGCTAAGTCCGACGAGCAGTGCTTC. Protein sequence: CSARDPMTSGAKSDEQCF.

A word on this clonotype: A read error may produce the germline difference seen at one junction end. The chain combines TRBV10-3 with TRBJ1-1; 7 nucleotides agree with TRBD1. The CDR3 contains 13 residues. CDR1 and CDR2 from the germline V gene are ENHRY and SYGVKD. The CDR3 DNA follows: TGTGCCATCAGTCCTACAGGGGTGGATGAAGCTGTCTTT. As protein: CAISPTGVDEAVF.

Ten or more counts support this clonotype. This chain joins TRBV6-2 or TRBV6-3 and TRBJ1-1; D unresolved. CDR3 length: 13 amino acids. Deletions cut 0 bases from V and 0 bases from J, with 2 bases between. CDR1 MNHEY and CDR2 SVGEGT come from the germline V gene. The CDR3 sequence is CASSYSMNTEAFF. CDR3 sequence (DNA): TGTGCCAGCAGTTACTCGATGAACACTGAAGCTTTCTTT.

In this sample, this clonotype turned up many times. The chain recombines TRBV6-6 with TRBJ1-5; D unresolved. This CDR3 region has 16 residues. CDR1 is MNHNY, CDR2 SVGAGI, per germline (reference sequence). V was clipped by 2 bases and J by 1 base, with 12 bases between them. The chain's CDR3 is CASSYPSSGSNQPQHF. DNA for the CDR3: TGTGCCAGCAGTTACCCAAGTTCTGGGAGCAATCAGCCCCAGCATTTT.

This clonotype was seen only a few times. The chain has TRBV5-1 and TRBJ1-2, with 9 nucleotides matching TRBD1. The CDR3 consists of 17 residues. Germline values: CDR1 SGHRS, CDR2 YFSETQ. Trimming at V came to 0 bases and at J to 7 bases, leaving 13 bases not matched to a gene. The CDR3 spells CASSLGPGQGIAGGYTF. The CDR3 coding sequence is TGCGCCAGCAGCTTGGGTCCAGGACAGGGGATCGCGGGTGGCTACACCTTC.

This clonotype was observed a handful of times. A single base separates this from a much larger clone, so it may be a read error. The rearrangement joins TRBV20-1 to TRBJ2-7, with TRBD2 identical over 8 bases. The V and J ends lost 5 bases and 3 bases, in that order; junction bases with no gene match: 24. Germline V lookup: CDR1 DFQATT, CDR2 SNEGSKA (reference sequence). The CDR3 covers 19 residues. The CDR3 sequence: CSALDEVAGRTRRIYEQYF. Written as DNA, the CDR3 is TGCAGTGCTTTGGATGAGGTAGCGGGACGTACTAGGCGAATCTACGAGCAGTACTTC.

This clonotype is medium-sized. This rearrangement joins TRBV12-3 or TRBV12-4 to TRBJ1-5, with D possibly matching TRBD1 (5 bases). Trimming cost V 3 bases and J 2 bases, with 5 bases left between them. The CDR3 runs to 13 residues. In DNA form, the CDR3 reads TGTGCCAGCAGTTTGACAGGCAATCAGCCCCAGCATTTT. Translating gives CASSLTGNQPQHF.

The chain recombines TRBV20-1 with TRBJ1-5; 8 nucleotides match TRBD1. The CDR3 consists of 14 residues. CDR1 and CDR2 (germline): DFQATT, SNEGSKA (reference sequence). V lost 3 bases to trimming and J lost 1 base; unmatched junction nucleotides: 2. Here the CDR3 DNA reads TGCAGTGCTAGGGGGGACAGGAGCAATCAGCCCCAGCATTTT. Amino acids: CSARGDRSNQPQHF.

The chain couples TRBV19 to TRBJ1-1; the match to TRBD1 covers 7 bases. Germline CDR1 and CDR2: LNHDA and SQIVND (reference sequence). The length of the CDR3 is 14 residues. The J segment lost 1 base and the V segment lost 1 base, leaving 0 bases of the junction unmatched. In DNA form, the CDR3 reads TGTGCCAGTAGTATAGCAGGGGGGAACACTGAAGCTTTCTTT. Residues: CASSIAGGNTEAFF.

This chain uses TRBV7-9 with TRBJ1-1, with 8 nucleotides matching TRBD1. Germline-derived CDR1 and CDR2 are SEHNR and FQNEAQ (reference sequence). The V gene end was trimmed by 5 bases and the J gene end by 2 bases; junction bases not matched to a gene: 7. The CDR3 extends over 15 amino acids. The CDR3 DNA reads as TGTGCCAGCAGCCGTGGGGGGACAGGAAACACTGAAGCTTTCTTT. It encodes CASSRGGTGNTEAFF.

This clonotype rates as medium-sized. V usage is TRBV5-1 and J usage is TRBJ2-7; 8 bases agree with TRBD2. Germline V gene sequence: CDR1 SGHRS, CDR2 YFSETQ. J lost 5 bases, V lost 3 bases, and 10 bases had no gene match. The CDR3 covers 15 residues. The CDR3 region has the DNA TGCGCCAGCAGCTCCATTGGGAGCGGGAGCGACGAGCAGTACTTC. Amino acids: CASSSIGSGSDEQYF. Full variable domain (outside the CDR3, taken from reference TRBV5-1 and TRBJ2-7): KAGVTQTPRYLIKTRGQQVTLSCSPISGHRSVSWYQQTPGQGLQFLFEYFSETQRNKGNFPGRFSGRQFSNSRSEMNVSTLELGDSALYLCASSSIGSGSDEQYFGPGTRLTVT.

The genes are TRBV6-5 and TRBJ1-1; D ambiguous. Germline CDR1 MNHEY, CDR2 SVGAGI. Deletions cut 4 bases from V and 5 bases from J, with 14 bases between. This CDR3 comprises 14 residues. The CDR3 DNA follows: TGTGCCAGCAGTTCGTCCCGGGGAGGGACTGAAGCTTTCTTT. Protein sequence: CASSSSRGGTEAFF.

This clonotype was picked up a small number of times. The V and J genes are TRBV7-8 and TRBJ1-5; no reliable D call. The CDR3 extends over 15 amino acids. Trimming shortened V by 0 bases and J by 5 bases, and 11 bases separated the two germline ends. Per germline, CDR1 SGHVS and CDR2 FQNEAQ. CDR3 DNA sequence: TGTGCCAGCAGCTTAGCGCGCCTAAGGGATCAGCCCCAGCATTTT. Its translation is CASSLARLRDQPQHF.

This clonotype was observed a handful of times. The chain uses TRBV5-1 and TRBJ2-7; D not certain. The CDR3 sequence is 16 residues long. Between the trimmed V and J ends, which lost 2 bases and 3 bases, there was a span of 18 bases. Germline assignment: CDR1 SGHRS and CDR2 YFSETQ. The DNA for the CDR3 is TGCGCCAGCAGCTTCAAAGAAGGGTATAGGAACTACGAGCAGTACTTC. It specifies CASSFKEGYRNYEQYF.

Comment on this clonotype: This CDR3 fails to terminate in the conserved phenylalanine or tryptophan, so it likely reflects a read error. This CDR3 reads CASSLSTEAFL. CDR3 nucleotides: TGTGCCAGCAGCTTAAGTACTGAAGCTTTCCTT. The rearrangement joins TRBV7-9 to TRBJ1-1; D gene ambiguous. The germline gives CDR1 SEHNR, CDR2 FQNEAQ (reference sequence). Trimming removed 2 bases at V and 5 bases at J, with 3 bases between. The CDR3 consists of 11 residues.